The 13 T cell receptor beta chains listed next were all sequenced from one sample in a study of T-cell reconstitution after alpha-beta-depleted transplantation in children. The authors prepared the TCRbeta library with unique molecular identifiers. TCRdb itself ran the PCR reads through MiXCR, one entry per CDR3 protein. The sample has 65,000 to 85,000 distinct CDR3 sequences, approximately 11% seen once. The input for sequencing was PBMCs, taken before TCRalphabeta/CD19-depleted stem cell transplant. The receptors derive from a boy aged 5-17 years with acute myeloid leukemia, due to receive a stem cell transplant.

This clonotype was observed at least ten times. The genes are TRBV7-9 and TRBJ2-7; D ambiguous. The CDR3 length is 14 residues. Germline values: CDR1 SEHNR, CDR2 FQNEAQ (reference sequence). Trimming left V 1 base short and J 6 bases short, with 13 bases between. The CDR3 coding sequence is TGTGCCAGCAGCTTAGAGGCTAGGGTTGCCGAGCAGTACGTC. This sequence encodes CASSLEARVAEQYV.

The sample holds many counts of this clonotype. The CDR3 region is CASSLLVRDTQYF. CDR3 nucleotide sequence: TGTGCCAGCAGCCTCCTAGTTAGAGATACGCAGTATTTT. This chain links TRBV7-2 with TRBJ2-3; D unresolved. The CDR3 spans 13 residues. Germline V gives CDR1 SGHTA, CDR2 FQGNSA. V lost 5 bases and J 5 bases, leaving 11 bases between the germline ends.

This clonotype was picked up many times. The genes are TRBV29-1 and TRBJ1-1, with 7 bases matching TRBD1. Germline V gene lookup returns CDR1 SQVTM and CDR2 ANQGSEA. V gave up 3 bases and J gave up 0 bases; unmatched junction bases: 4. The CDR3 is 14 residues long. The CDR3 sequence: CSVDGTDLNTEAFF. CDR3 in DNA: TGCAGCGTTGATGGGACAGATTTGAACACTGAAGCTTTCTTT.

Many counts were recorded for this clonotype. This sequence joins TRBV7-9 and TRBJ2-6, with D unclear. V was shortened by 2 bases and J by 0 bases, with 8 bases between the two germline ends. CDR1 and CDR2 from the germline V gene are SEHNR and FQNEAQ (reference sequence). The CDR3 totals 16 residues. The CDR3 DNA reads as TGTGCCAGCAGCTTACCGGACGGCTCTGGGGCCAACGTCCTGACTTTC. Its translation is CASSLPDGSGANVLTF.

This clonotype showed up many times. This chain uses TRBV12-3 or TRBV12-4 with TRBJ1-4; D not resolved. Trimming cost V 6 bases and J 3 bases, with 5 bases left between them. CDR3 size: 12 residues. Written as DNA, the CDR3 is TGTGCCAGCAGCCCCTCTAATGAAAAACTGTTTTTT. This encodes CASSPSNEKLFF.

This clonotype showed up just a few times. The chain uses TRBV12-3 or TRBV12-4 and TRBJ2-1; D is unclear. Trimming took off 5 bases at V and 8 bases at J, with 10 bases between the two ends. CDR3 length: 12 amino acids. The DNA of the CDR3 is TGTGCCAGCAGTGTGTCCTCTGATGAGCAGTTCTTC. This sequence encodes CASSVSSDEQFF.

Here the CDR3 DNA reads TGTGCCAGCTCACCGACCGCACAAAACACTGAAGCTTTCTTT. Residues: CASSPTAQNTEAFF. This chain connects TRBV18 to TRBJ1-1; D is uncertain. CDR3 length equals 14 residues. V was shortened by 3 bases and J by 2 bases, with 10 bases between the two germline ends. Germline CDR1 KGHSH, CDR2 LQKENI. Together with reference TRBV18 and TRBJ1-1, the CDR3 gives the full variable domain: NAGVMQNPRHLVRRRGQEARLRCSPMKGHSHVYWYRQLPEEGLKFMVYLQKENIIDESGMPKERFSAEFPKEGPSILRIQQVVRGDSAAYFCASSPTAQNTEAFFGQGTRLTVV.

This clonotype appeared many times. CDR3 sequence: CASSQIPLGGNIQYF. CDR3 coding DNA: TGTGCCAGCAGCCAAATCCCCCTAGGGGGGAACATTCAGTACTTC. This chain connects TRBV4-2 to TRBJ2-4; D could derive from TRBD1 or TRBD2 (6 bases each). Germline CDR1 reads LGHNA; CDR2 reads YNFKEQ. V lost 2 bases and J lost 7, with 15 bases in between. The CDR3 length is 15 residues.

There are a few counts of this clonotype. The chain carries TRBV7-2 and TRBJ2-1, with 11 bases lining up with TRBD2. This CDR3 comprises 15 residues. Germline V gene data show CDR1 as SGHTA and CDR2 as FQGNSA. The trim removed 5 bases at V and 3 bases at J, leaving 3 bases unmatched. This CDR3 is CASSELAGGYNEQFF. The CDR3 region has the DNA TGTGCCAGCAGCGAGCTAGCGGGAGGCTACAATGAGCAGTTCTTC.

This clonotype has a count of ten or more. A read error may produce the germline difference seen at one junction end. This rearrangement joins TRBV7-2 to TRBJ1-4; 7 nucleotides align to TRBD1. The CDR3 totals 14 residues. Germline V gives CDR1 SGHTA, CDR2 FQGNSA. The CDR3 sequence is CASRLGGSNEKLFF. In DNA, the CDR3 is TGTGCCAGCAGATTAGGGGGCTCAAATGAAAAACTGTTTTTT.

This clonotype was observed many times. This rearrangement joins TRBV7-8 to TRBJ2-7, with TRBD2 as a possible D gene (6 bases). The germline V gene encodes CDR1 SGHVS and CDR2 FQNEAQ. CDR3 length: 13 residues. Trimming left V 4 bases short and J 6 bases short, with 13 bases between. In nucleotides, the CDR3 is TGTGCCAGCAGCTCCGGGAGAGGGTCCGAGCAGTACGTC. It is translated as CASSSGRGSEQYV.

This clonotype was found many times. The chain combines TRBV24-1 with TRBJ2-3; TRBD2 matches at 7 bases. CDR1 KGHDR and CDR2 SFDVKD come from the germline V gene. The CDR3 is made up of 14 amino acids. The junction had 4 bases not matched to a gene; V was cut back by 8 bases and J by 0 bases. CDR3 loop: CATNQAGSTDTQYF. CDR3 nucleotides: TGTGCCACCAATCAAGCGGGGAGCACAGATACGCAGTATTTT.

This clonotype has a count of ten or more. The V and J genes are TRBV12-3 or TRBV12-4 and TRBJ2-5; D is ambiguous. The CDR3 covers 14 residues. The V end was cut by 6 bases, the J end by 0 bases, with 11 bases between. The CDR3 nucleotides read TGTGCCAGCAGCTACACTGCTGACCAAGAGACCCAGTACTTC. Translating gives CASSYTADQETQYF.